This T cell receptor beta chain was recorded in a study of radiation and T cells in renal cell carcinoma. Generated by immunoSEQ multiplex PCR, the TCRdb table keeps only in-frame clones and is missing some. The sample yields 150,000 to 200,000 clones, approximately 90% seen once. As for time point: blood 4 weeks post-SBRT, at nephrectomy. Stated treatment: 15 Gy SBRT to primary tumor, nephrectomy 4 weeks later. Nephrectomy followed 15 Gy stereotactic body radiation by 4 weeks. The V and J ends lost 5 bases and 4 bases respectively, with 22 bases between them. The germline gives CDR1 LNHDA, CDR2 SQIVND (reference sequence). CDR3 length: 17 amino acids.

The sample in question was blood, obtained from a patient whose treatment included radiotherapy and nephrectomy. The clonotype was recovered from a woman in her forties or fifties with renal cell carcinoma. The chain employs TRBV19 and TRBJ2-3, with no clear D. The DNA for the CDR3 is TGTGCCAGTAGTCTTTCGGGCTCTCCCTTTCCCCCAGATACGCAGTATTTT. Its protein is CASSLSGSPFPPDTQYF. The whole variable domain, filled in from reference TRBV19 and TRBJ2-3, reads DGGITQSPKYLFRKEGQNVTLSCEQNLNHDAMYWYRQDPGQGLRLIYYSQIVNDFQKGDIAEGYSVSREKKESFPLTVTSAQKNPTAFYLCASSLSGSPFPPDTQYFGPGTRLTVL.